Listed here are 16 T cell receptor beta chains from one sample, sequenced in a study of blood T cell repertoires in COVID-19. This table comes from immunoSEQ multiplex PCR, and its TCRdb copy is limited to in-frame clones, with some not included. The table shows approximately 150,000 clones, with roughly 78% occurring only once. The sample consisted of peripheral blood. The source of these receptors is a human donor with acute or convalescent COVID-19. The donor label of this sample is uncertain.

The genes are TRBV29-1 and TRBJ1-2; D is possibly TRBD1 (6 bases). This CDR3 spans 12 amino acids. The V end was cut by 4 bases, the J end by 7 bases, with 13 bases between. CDR1 and CDR2 (germline): SQVTM, ANQGSEA. The CDR3 loop is CSVARDILGYTF. As DNA, the CDR3 is TGCAGCGTTGCCCGGGACATTCTTGGCTACACCTTC.

This chain joins TRBV3-1 (or the pseudogene TRBV3-2) and TRBJ2-7; no reliable D call. The CDR3 contains 13 residues. V was trimmed by 2 bases and J by 6 bases, leaving 11 bases between them. CDR1 is LGHDT, CDR2 YNNKEL, per germline (reference sequence). The CDR3: CASSQTLLAEQYF. The CDR3 coding sequence is TGTGCCAGCAGCCAAACACTATTAGCCGAGCAGTACTTC.

The chain employs TRBV10-3 and TRBJ2-3, with 9 bases identical to TRBD2. Germline-derived CDR1 and CDR2 are ENHRY and SYGVKD. V lost 3 bases to trimming and J lost 1 base; unmatched junction nucleotides: 2. This CDR3 has 15 residues. DNA of the CDR3: TGTGCCATCAGTGAACTAGCGGGCGGCACAGATACGCAGTATTTT. This translates into CAISELAGGTDTQYF.

V is TRBV30 and J is TRBJ1-2, with TRBD1 matching over 8 bases. Germline loops: CDR1 GTSNPN, CDR2 SVGIG (reference sequence). The length of the CDR3 is 14 residues. Trimming at V came to 3 bases and at J to 4 bases, leaving 7 bases not matched to a gene. The DNA of the CDR3 is TGTGCCTGGAGCTTGACAGGGGTGGGCTATGGCTACACCTTC. Protein product: CAWSLTGVGYGYTF.

The table lists this clone with a few counts. This chain links TRBV19 with TRBJ1-6, with TRBD1 matching over 8 bases. Germline values: CDR1 LNHDA, CDR2 SQIVND (reference sequence). V lost 4 bases and J lost 4; bases outside the gene matches: 12. The CDR3 extends over 18 amino acids. In DNA, the CDR3 is TGTGCCAGTAGTAGCCGACCAGGGGGCCCCGGTTATAATTCACCCCTCCACTTT. It codes for CASSSRPGGPGYNSPLHF.

The CDR3 DNA follows: TGTGCCAGCAGCTCCTCTTCGGGGGGGGAGACCCAGTACTTC. Amino acids: CASSSSSGGETQYF. V and J are TRBV7-2 and TRBJ2-5, with 8 bases fitting TRBD2. CDR3 length: 14 residues. Germline-derived CDR1 and CDR2 are SGHTA and FQGNSA. After removal of 4 bases from V and 5 bases from J, the junction contained 6 bases not matched to a gene.

This rearrangement joins TRBV30 to TRBJ2-1; 7 bases are shared with TRBD1. The CDR3 totals 15 residues. The V and J ends lost 2 bases and 6 bases, in that order; junction bases with no gene match: 10. CDR1 is GTSNPN, CDR2 SVGIG, per germline (reference sequence). CDR3 protein: CAWSPGQVYSNEQFF. DNA for the CDR3: TGTGCCTGGAGTCCTGGACAGGTTTACTCCAATGAGCAGTTCTTC.

The rearrangement uses TRBV30 and TRBJ2-5, with 7 bases lining up with TRBD1. Trimming at V came to 4 bases and at J to 1 base, leaving 9 bases not matched to a gene. CDR3 length: 15 amino acids. Germline loops: CDR1 GTSNPN, CDR2 SVGIG (reference sequence). The CDR3 reads CAWTPIGTVQETQYF. CDR3 nucleotides: TGTGCCTGGACCCCCATCGGGACAGTCCAAGAGACCCAGTACTTC. Complete variable domain (other parts from reference TRBV30 and TRBJ2-5): SQTIHQWPATLVQPVGSPLSLECTVEGTSNPNLYWYRQAAGRGLQLLFYSVGIGQISSEVPQNLSASRPQDRQFILSSKKLLLSDSGFYLCAWTPIGTVQETQYFGPGTRLLVL.

J is TRBJ1-4 and V is TRBV30, with a tentative D call TRBD1 (6 bases). The CDR3 is 15 amino acids. V shed 5 bases and J shed 2 bases, with 15 bases lying between them. In germline, CDR1 is GTSNPN, CDR2 SVGIG (reference sequence). The CDR3 region has the DNA TGTGCCTGGTTGAAACAGGGTCAGACTAATGAAAAACTGTTTTTT. This codes for CAWLKQGQTNEKLFF.

The chain carries TRBV6-5 and TRBJ1-2; 10 bases agree with TRBD1. Trimming at V came to 5 bases and at J to 8 bases, leaving 11 bases not matched to a gene. CDR3 length: 15 residues. The V gene's germline CDR1 is MNHEY and CDR2 SVGAGI. In DNA, the CDR3 is TGTGCCAGCAGTAAGCGACAGGGGGCAGGTAAAGGCTACACCTTC. Protein: CASSKRQGAGKGYTF.

This clone was seen only once. This chain connects TRBV5-4 to TRBJ2-1; D may be TRBD1 (5 bases). Germline V gives CDR1 SGHNT, CDR2 YYREEE (reference sequence). The ends were cut back, 4 bases at V and 0 bases at J, with 11 bases in the middle. The CDR3 is 15 residues long. CDR3 in amino acids: CASSPDKSSYNEQFF. The CDR3 nucleotides are TGTGCCAGCAGCCCGGACAAGAGCTCCTACAATGAGCAGTTCTTC. The entire variable domain, with the rest obtained from reference TRBV5-4 and TRBJ2-1, is as follows: ETGVTQSPTHLIKTRGQQVTLRCSSQSGHNTVSWYQQALGQGPQFIFQYYREEENGRGNFPPRFSGLQFPNYSSELNVNALELDDSALYLCASSPDKSSYNEQFFGPGTRLTVL.

The chain couples TRBV29-1 to TRBJ1-2; D unresolved. Germline V gives CDR1 SQVTM, CDR2 ANQGSEA. Trimming pared 3 bases from V and 0 bases from J, leaving 8 bases between. The CDR3 has 13 amino acids. The CDR3 loop is CSVDVPTNYGYTF. CDR3 bases: TGCAGCGTTGATGTCCCCACTAACTATGGCTACACCTTC.

This clone was seen a handful of times. The chain couples TRBV29-1 to TRBJ1-1, with TRBD1 identical over 12 bases. Germline V CDR1 and CDR2: SQVTM, ANQGSEA. With V trimmed by 6 bases and J by 5 bases, 4 bases remained unmatched. This CDR3 comprises 13 residues. The CDR3 here is CSVEGQGATEAFF. The CDR3 DNA sequence: TGCAGCGTAGAGGGACAGGGGGCAACTGAAGCTTTCTTT.

A single count supports this clone. This rearrangement joins TRBV6-5 to TRBJ1-1, with D perhaps TRBD1 (6 bases). The V and J ends lost 6 bases and 1 base respectively, with 12 bases between them. Per the germline V gene, CDR1 is MNHEY and CDR2 is SVGAGI. The CDR3 loop spans 14 amino acids. The CDR3: CASRPGHRNTEAFF. In nucleotides, the CDR3 is TGTGCCAGCAGGCCGGGACACAGGAACACTGAAGCTTTCTTT.

The rearrangement links TRBV9 to TRBJ1-6; TRBD1 matches at 7 bases. The CDR3 totals 14 residues. With V trimmed by 4 bases and J by 7 bases, 5 bases remained unmatched. CDR1 SGDLS and CDR2 YYNGEE come from the germline V gene. CDR3 protein: CASSRDSLNSPLHF. The CDR3, as DNA: TGTGCCAGCAGCCGGGACAGCCTAAATTCACCCCTCCACTTT.

The chain couples TRBV6-5 to TRBJ1-2, with 9 bases fitting TRBD1. The germline gives CDR1 MNHEY, CDR2 SVGAGI. V lost 4 bases to trimming and J lost 2 bases; unmatched junction nucleotides: 5. This CDR3 has 15 amino acids. In DNA, the CDR3 is TGTGCCAGCAGTTGGGGACAGGGAAAAAACTATGGCTACACCTTC. As protein: CASSWGQGKNYGYTF.